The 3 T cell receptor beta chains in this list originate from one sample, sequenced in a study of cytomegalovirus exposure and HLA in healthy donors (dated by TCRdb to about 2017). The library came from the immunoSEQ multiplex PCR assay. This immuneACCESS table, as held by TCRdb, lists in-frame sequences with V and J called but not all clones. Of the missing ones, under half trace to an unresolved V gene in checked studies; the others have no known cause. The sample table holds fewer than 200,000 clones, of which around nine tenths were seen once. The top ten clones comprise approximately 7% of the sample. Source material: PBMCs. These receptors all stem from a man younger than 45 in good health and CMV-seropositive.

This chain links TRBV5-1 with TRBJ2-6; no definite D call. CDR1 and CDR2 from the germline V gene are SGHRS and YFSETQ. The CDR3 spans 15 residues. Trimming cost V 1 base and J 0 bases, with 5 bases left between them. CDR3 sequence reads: CASSLYSSGANVLTF. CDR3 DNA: TGCGCCAGCAGCTTGTATAGCTCTGGGGCCAACGTCCTGACTTTC. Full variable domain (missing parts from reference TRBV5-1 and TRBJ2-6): KAGVTQTPRYLIKTRGQQVTLSCSPISGHRSVSWYQQTPGQGLQFLFEYFSETQRNKGNFPGRFSGRQFSNSRSEMNVSTLELGDSALYLCASSLYSSGANVLTFGAGSRLTVL.

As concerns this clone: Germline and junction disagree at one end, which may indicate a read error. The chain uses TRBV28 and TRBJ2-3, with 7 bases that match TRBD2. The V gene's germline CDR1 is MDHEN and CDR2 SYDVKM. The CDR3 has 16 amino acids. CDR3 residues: CASSLGLGEGTNTQYF. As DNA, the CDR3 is TGTGCCAGCAGTTTAGGTTTGGGGGAGGGCACAAATACGCAGTATTTT.

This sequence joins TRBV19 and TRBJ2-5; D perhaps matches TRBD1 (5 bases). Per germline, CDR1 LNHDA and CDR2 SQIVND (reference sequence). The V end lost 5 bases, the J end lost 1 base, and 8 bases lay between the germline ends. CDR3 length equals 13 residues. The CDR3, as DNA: TGTGCCAGTAGTCTACAGGCCCAAGAGACCCAGTACTTC. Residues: CASSLQAQETQYF.